A selection of T cell receptor beta chains follows, all from one sample in a study of metastatic and nonmetastatic thyroid tumors. TCRdb reassembled clones from the PCR reads with MiXCR. The sample gives about 92,000 clones, under 15% of which show up once; 3.6% is in the top ten. Sequenced input: blood. The source is a female donor with papillary thyroid cancer or a benign thyroid nodule (not recorded which). Some clones in this sample may be carry-over from other donors' samples. Each CDR3 is given with its conserved first and last residue. A D gene is named only where the DNA matches it firmly. Some rows have no size entry. The others give once, few or many, or a class for an expanded clone.

clone size: many
J gene: TRBJ1-5
D gene: NA
V gene: TRBV19
CDR3 protein: CASSIRGAYQPQHF
CDR3 DNA: TGTGCCAGTAGTATACGGGGGGCTTATCAGCCCCAGCATTTT

clone size: many
J gene: TRBJ2-1
D gene: TRBD1
V gene: TRBV11-2
CDR3 protein: CASSLTGQGVNEQFF
CDR3 DNA: TGTGCCAGCAGCTTAACAGGACAGGGGGTCAATGAGCAGTTCTTC

clone size: many
J gene: TRBJ2-1
D gene: TRBD2
V gene: TRBV27
CDR3 protein: CASSLGLAALLGYNEQFF
CDR3 DNA: TGTGCCAGCAGTTTAGGCCTAGCGGCCCTTTTAGGCTACAATGAGCAGTTCTTC

clone size: NA
J gene: TRBJ1-1
D gene: NA
V gene: TRBV6-2/TRBV6-3
CDR3 protein: CASSYGAGTNGAFF
CDR3 DNA: TGTGCCAGCAGTTACGGGGCAGGGACCAATGGAGCTTTCTTT

clone size: many
J gene: TRBJ2-1
D gene: TRBD2
V gene: TRBV12-3/TRBV12-4
CDR3 protein: CASRIAGLVNDHNEQFF
CDR3 DNA: TGTGCCAGCAGAATCGCCGGACTAGTAAACGACCACAATGAGCAGTTCTTC

clone size: many
J gene: TRBJ2-1
D gene: TRBD1
V gene: TRBV5-1
CDR3 protein: CATWTGPGAYNEQFF
CDR3 DNA: TGCGCCACCTGGACAGGGCCAGGGGCCTACAATGAGCAGTTCTTC

clone size: NA
J gene: TRBJ1-2
D gene: NA
V gene: TRBV11-1
CDR3 protein: CASSLVGAQGPYGYTF
CDR3 DNA: TGTGCCAGCAGCTTAGTTGGGGCCCAGGGCCCCTATGGCTACACCTTC

clone size: many
J gene: TRBJ2-7
D gene: NA
V gene: TRBV20-1
CDR3 protein: CSASKLGGQMTYEQYF
CDR3 DNA: TGCAGTGCTAGTAAGCTGGGGGGACAGATGACCTACGAGCAGTACTTC

clone size: many
J gene: TRBJ1-2
D gene: NA
V gene: TRBV6-1
CDR3 protein: CASSGGSYGYTF
CDR3 DNA: TGTGCCAGCAGTGGGGGGTCCTATGGCTACACCTTC

clone size: many
J gene: TRBJ1-2
D gene: TRBD1
V gene: TRBV27
CDR3 protein: CASSESTGGDLLRYTF
CDR3 DNA: TGTGCCAGCAGTGAGAGCACAGGGGGGGACCTTCTCCGCTACACCTTC

clone size: NA
J gene: TRBJ2-7
D gene: NA
V gene: TRBV4-1
CDR3 protein: CASSQDQLGLSCGRRYEQYF
CDR3 DNA: TGCGCCAGCAGCCAAGATCAATTAGGGCTATCGTGTGGGCGAAGGTACGAGCAGTACTTC

clone size: many
J gene: TRBJ1-2
D gene: NA
V gene: TRBV27
CDR3 protein: CASSFGRQYGYTF
CDR3 DNA: TGTGCCAGCAGTTTCGGACGACAGTATGGCTACACCTTC

clone size: many
J gene: TRBJ2-7
D gene: NA
V gene: TRBV3-1
CDR3 protein: CASSQDMGDLYEQYF
CDR3 DNA: TGTGCCAGCAGCCAAGATATGGGGGATCTCTACGAGCAGTACTTC

clone size: many
J gene: TRBJ1-2
D gene: TRBD1
V gene: TRBV4-1
CDR3 protein: CASSTTGGHGYTF
CDR3 DNA: TGCGCCAGCAGCACGACAGGGGGCCATGGCTACACCTTC

clone size: NA
J gene: TRBJ2-7
D gene: NA
V gene: TRBV11-2
CDR3 protein: CASSSGGRNSQGRNEQYF
CDR3 DNA: TGTGCCAGCAGCTCAGGGGGGCGTAACTCGCAGGGGAGGAACGAGCAGTACTTC

clone size: many
J gene: TRBJ1-2
D gene: NA
V gene: TRBV4-2
CDR3 protein: CASSQAGRPWSGYTF
CDR3 DNA: TGTGCCAGCAGCCAAGCGGGCAGGCCCTGGAGTGGCTACACCTTC

clone size: few
J gene: TRBJ2-1
D gene: NA
V gene: TRBV6-4
CDR3 protein: CASSDSAGAPCEQFF
CDR3 DNA: TGTGCCAGCAGTGACTCGGCGGGGGCGCCCTGTGAGCAGTTCTTC

clone size: NA
J gene: TRBJ2-1
D gene: TRBD2
V gene: TRBV5-1
CDR3 protein: CASSWGLDGEIHEQFF
CDR3 DNA: TGCGCCAGCAGCTGGGGACTAGACGGGGAGATACATGAGCAGTTCTTC

clone size: many
J gene: TRBJ2-1
D gene: NA
V gene: TRBV7-9
CDR3 protein: CASSQDNEQFF
CDR3 DNA: TGTGCCAGCAGCCAGGACAATGAGCAGTTCTTC

clone size: many
J gene: TRBJ2-7
D gene: NA
V gene: TRBV5-1
CDR3 protein: CASSRDGVDEQYF
CDR3 DNA: TGCGCCAGCAGCCGGGACGGGGTCGACGAGCAGTACTTC

clone size: many
J gene: TRBJ2-3
D gene: NA
V gene: TRBV29-1
CDR3 protein: CSGRRTNTDTQYF
CDR3 DNA: TGCAGCGGAAGGCGGACTAACACAGATACGCAGTATTTT

clone size: many
J gene: TRBJ1-2
D gene: TRBD1
V gene: TRBV20-1
CDR3 protein: CSARDRTGAIGYTF
CDR3 DNA: TGCAGTGCTAGAGATCGGACAGGGGCTATTGGCTACACCTTC

clone size: many
J gene: TRBJ1-1
D gene: NA
V gene: TRBV11-2
CDR3 protein: CASSLDRSAMNTEAFF
CDR3 DNA: TGTGCCAGCAGCTTAGATCGGTCCGCCATGAACACTGAAGCTTTCTTT

clone size: many
J gene: TRBJ2-7
D gene: TRBD2
V gene: TRBV7-9
CDR3 protein: CASSLSGGAYEQYF
CDR3 DNA: TGTGCCAGCAGCTTAAGCGGGGGGGCCTACGAGCAGTACTTC

clone size: many
J gene: TRBJ1-5
D gene: NA
V gene: TRBV19
CDR3 protein: CASSIGESQHF
CDR3 DNA: TGTGCCAGTAGTATAGGCGAATCCCAGCATTTT

clone size: many
J gene: TRBJ2-7
D gene: NA
V gene: TRBV24-1
CDR3 protein: CATSDGSSYEQYF
CDR3 DNA: TGTGCCACCAGTGACGGGAGCTCCTACGAGCAGTACTTC